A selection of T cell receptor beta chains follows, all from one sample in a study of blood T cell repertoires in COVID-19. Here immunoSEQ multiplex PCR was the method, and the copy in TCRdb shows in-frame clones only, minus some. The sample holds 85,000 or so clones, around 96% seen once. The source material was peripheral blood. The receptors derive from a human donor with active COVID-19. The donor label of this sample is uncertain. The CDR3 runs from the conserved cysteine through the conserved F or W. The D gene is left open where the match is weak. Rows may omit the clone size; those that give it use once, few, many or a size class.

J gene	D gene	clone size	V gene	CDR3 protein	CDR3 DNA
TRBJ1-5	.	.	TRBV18	CASSETDSNQPQHF	TGTGCCAGCTCAGAGACAGATAGCAATCAGCCCCAGCATTTT
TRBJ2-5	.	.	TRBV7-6	CASSLKVRGANLDETQYF	TGTGCCAGCAGCTTAAAGGTCAGGGGAGCTAACCTAGATGAGACCCAGTACTTC
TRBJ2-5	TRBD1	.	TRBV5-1	CASSLADREETQYF	TGCGCCAGCAGCTTGGCGGACAGGGAAGAGACCCAGTACTTC
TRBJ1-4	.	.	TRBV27	CASSLGGFYEKLFF	TGTGCCAGCAGTTTAGGAGGGTTTTATGAAAAACTGTTTTTT
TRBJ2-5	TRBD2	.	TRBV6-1	CASSEIGLAGQETQYF	TGTGCCAGCAGTGAAATCGGGCTAGCGGGGCAAGAGACCCAGTACTTC
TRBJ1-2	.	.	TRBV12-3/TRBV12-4	CASSFGGREGYTF	TGTGCCAGCAGTTTCGGGGGGCGCGAGGGCTACACCTTC
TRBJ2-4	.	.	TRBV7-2	CASSWDIGDIQYF	TGTGCCAGCAGCTGGGACATCGGAGACATTCAGTACTTC
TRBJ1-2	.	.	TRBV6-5	CASSYSFGRDNGYTF	TGTGCCAGCAGTTACTCTTTCGGCAGGGATAATGGCTACACCTTC
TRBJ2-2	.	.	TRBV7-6	CASSPSGSNTGELFF	TGTGCCAGCAGCCCTTCAGGATCGAACACCGGGGAGCTGTTTTTT
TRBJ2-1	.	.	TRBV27	CASSLSGSYNEQFF	TGTGCCAGCAGTCTCAGCGGGTCCTACAATGAGCAGTTCTTC
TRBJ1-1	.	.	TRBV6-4	CASSWARQSENPEAFF	TGTGCCAGCAGTTGGGCCAGGCAGTCAGAAAATCCTGAAGCTTTCTTT
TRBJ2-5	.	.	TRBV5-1	CASSLGLQETQYF	TGCGCCAGCAGCTTGGGTCTCCAAGAGACCCAGTACTTC
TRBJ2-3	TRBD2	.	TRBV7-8	CASSLDHPRGGTQYF	TGTGCCAGCAGCTTAGACCACCCCCGGGGGGGTACGCAGTATTTT
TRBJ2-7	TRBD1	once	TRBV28	CASRETGGPYEQYF	TGTGCCAGCAGGGAGACAGGGGGCCCCTACGAGCAGTACTTC
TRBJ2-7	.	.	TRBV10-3	CAISESSYEQYF	TGTGCCATCAGTGAGTCGAGCTACGAGCAGTACTTC
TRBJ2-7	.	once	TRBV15	CATSKAGPSYEQYF	TGTGCCACCAGCAAAGCTGGGCCCTCCTACGAGCAGTACTTC
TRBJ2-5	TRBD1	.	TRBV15	CATSRGDRAIQETQYF	TGTGCCACCAGCAGAGGGGACAGGGCTATCCAAGAGACCCAGTACTTC
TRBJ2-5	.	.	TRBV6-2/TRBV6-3	CASSYPTSRVGETQYF	TGTGCCAGCAGTTACCCCACTAGCCGGGTCGGGGAGACCCAGTACTTC
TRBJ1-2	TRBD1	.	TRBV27	CASSLGGQGTFGYTF	TGTGCCAGCAGTTTAGGAGGACAGGGCACGTTTGGCTACACCTTC
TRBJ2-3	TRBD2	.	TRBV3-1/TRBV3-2	CASRQGTSGVDTQYF	TGTGCCAGCCGACAAGGGACTAGCGGGGTAGATACGCAGTATTTT
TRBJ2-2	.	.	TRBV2	CASSGLGWESGELFF	TGTGCCAGCAGCGGGTTGGGCTGGGAGTCCGGGGAGCTGTTTTTT
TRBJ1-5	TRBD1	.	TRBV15	CATSLGTAHQPQHF	TGTGCCACCAGCCTCGGGACAGCCCATCAGCCCCAGCATTTT
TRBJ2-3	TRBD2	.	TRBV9	CASSDAPSGRVTDTQYF	TGTGCCAGCAGTGATGCCCCTAGCGGGAGGGTGACAGATACGCAGTATTTT
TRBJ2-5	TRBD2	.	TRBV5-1	CASSRLAGEQGETQYF	TGCGCCAGCAGCCGCCTAGCGGGAGAGCAGGGTGAGACCCAGTACTTC
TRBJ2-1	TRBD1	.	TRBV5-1	CASSWRTGSGDEQFF	TGCGCCAGCAGCTGGCGGACAGGGTCAGGGGATGAGCAGTTCTTC
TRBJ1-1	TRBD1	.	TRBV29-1	CSVERDRYTEAFF	TGCAGCGTTGAACGGGACAGGTACACTGAAGCTTTCTTT
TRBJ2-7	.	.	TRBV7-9	CASSLVSHKYEQYF	TGTGCCAGCAGCTTAGTGTCACACAAATACGAGCAGTACTTC
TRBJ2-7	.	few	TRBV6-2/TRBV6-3	CASSPAGEEQYF	TGTGCCAGCAGTCCCGCAGGGGAAGAGCAGTACTTC
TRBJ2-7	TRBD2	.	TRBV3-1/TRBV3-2	CASSQDGRAHEQYF	TGTGCCAGCAGCCAAGACGGGAGGGCACACGAGCAGTACTTC
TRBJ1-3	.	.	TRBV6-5	CASSPLKPGNTIYF	TGTGCCAGCAGTCCACTAAAACCTGGAAACACCATATATTTT
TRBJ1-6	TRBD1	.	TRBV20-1	CSASSGGLNNSPLHF	TGCAGTGCTAGTTCAGGGGGCCTCAATAATTCACCCCTCCACTTT
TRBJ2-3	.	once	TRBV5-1	CASSGRGGPQNTQYF	TGCGCCAGCAGCGGGAGGGGGGGCCCCCAAAATACGCAGTATTTT
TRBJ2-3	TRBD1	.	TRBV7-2	CASSSFGGTGTDTQYF	TGTGCCAGCAGCTCCTTCGGCGGGACAGGGACAGATACGCAGTATTTT
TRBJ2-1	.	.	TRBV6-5	CASSYSGLTFEQFF	TGTGCCAGCAGTTACTCGGGACTCACTTTTGAGCAGTTCTTC
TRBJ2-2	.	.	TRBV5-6	CASSGSQGRGGELFF	TGTGCCAGCAGCGGGTCGCAGGGAAGGGGCGGGGAGCTGTTTTTT
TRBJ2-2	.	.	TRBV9	CASSVVGSGYGELFF	TGTGCCAGCAGCGTAGTAGGGTCAGGGTACGGGGAGCTGTTTTTT
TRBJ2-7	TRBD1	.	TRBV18	CASSPQGALMAYEQYF	TGTGCCAGCTCACCCCAGGGGGCGCTTATGGCCTACGAGCAGTACTTC
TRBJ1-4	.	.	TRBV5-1	CASSLGGENNEKLFF	TGCGCCAGCAGCTTGGGCGGGGAAAATAATGAAAAACTGTTTTTT
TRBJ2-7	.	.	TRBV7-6	CASSRRWTDSYEQYF	TGTGCCAGCAGCCGGAGGTGGACTGATTCCTACGAGCAGTACTTC
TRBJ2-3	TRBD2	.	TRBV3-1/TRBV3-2	CASSLGLAVTDTQYF	TGTGCCAGCAGCCTTGGACTAGCGGTCACAGATACGCAGTATTTT
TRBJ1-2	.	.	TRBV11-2	CASSSWGQYLYGYTF	TGTGCCAGCAGCTCCTGGGGGCAGTACCTCTATGGCTACACCTTC
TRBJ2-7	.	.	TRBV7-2	CASSPYYEQYF	TGTGCCAGCAGCCCTTACTACGAGCAGTACTTC
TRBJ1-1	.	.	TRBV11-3	CASSLERGTEAFF	TGTGCCAGCAGCTTAGAAAGGGGTACTGAAGCTTTCTTT